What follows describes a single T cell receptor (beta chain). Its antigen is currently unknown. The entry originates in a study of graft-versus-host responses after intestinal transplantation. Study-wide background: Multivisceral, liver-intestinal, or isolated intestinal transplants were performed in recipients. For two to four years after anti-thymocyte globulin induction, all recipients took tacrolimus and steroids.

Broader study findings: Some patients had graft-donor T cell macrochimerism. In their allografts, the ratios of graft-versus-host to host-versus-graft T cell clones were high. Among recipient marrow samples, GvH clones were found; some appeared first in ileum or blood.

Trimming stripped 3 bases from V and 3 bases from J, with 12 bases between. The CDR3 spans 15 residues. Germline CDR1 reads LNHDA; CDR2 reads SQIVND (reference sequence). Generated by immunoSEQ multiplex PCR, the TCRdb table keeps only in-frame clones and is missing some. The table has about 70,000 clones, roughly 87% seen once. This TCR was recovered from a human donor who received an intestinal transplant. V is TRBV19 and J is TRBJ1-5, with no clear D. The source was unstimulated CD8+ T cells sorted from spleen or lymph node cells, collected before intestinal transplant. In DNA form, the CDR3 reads TGTGCCAGTAGTATGATGGGCTCTGACAATCAGCCCCAGCATTTT. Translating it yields CASSMMGSDNQPQHF.